The 3 T cell receptor beta chains below come from one sample, sequenced in a study of OX40 agonist ivuxolimab in advanced cancers. Library construction relied on the immunoSEQ multiplex PCR assay. The table comes from immuneACCESS by way of TCRdb, which keeps in-frame sequences with V and J called. Part of the clones is missing from these tables; in studies checked, under half for an unresolved V gene and the rest for unknown reasons. The sample records 68,000 or so clones, about 82% of which are singletons. The ten largest clones represent 11% of the sample. The specimen comprised CD4+ or CD8+ T cells sorted from blood, sampled in a trial of the OX40 agonist ivuxolimab. The receptors were gathered from an adult with an advanced solid tumor such as melanoma, head and neck, liver or kidney cancer.

V and J are TRBV6-1 and TRBJ2-7; TRBD1 aligns across 10 bases. The CDR3 consists of 13 residues. The V segment lost 6 bases and the J segment 3 bases; nucleotides outside the gene matches: 2. The germline V gene has CDR1 MNHNS and CDR2 SASEGT. Here the CDR3 reads CASSRDRGYEQYV. CDR3 bases: TGTGCCAGCAGCCGGGACAGGGGCTACGAGCAGTACGTC.

The V gene is TRBV6-1, the J gene TRBJ1-2; 12 bases fit TRBD1. From germline, CDR1 is MNHNS and CDR2 SASEGT. With 4 bases clipped from V and 3 bases from J, the junction kept 9 bases outside the gene matches. The CDR3 sequence is 17 residues long. CDR3 nucleotides: TGTGCCAGCAGTGGGAGGGACAGGGGGCAAGGGGACTATGGCTACACCTTC. Its protein product is CASSGRDRGQGDYGYTF.

This chain joins TRBV19 and TRBJ1-1; TRBD1 might be the D (5 bases). This CDR3 spans 14 amino acids. The germline V gene has CDR1 LNHDA and CDR2 SQIVND (reference sequence). V was clipped by 1 base and J by 8 bases, with 14 bases between them. DNA for the CDR3: TGTGCCAGTAGTATAGGAAGGGACCAGTCGGAAGCTTTCTTT. This translates into CASSIGRDQSEAFF.